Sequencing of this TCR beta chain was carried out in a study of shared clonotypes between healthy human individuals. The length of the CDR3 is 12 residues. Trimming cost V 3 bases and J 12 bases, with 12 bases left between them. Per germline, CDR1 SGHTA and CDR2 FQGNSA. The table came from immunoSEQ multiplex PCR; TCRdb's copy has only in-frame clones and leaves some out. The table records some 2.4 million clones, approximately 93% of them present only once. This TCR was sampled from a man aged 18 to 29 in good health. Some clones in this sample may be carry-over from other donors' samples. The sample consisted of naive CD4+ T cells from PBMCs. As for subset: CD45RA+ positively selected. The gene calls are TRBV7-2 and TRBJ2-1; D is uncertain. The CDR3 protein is CASSLVPGGQFF. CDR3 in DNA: TGTGCCAGCAGCTTGGTCCCCGGCGGGCAGTTCTTC. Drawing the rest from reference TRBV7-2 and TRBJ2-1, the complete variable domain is GAGVSQSPSNKVTEKGKDVELRCDPISGHTALYWYRQSLGQGLEFLIYFQGNSAPDKSGLPSDRFSAERTGGSVSTLTIQRTQQEDSAVYLCASSLVPGGQFFGPGTRLTVL.